The 23 T cell receptor beta chains below were found in one sample sequenced in a study of shared clonotypes between healthy human individuals. Assay: immunoSEQ multiplex PCR; the TCRdb copy retains only in-frame clones and omits some. The sample holds 2 million to 3 million clones; approximately 94% are singletons and the top ten take roughly 0.13%. Sequenced: naive CD4+ T cells sorted from blood. Subset here: CD45RA+ positively selected. The receptors stem from a man aged 18 to 30 in good health.

The chain combines TRBV19 with TRBJ1-1; D is ambiguous. In germline, CDR1 is LNHDA, CDR2 SQIVND (reference sequence). The CDR3 has 13 residues. Trimming removed 7 bases at V and 7 bases at J, with 16 bases between. The DNA for the CDR3 is TGTGCCAGTAATGCAGCCCCTTCAGTTGAAGCTTTCTTT. Residues: CASNAAPSVEAFF. Using reference TRBV19 and TRBJ1-1 for the parts outside the CDR3, the full variable domain is DGGITQSPKYLFRKEGQNVTLSCEQNLNHDAMYWYRQDPGQGLRLIYYSQIVNDFQKGDIAEGYSVSREKKESFPLTVTSAQKNPTAFYLCASNAAPSVEAFFGQGTRLTVV.

The chain uses TRBV28 and TRBJ2-7, with D hard to call. CDR1 and CDR2 from the germline V gene are MDHEN and SYDVKM. Trimming took 6 bases from V and 4 from J, leaving 22 bases between them. The CDR3 length is 16 residues. The CDR3 nucleotides are TGTGCCAGCAGCCTTCAAGGAAGGACCTCAAAATACGAGCAGTACTTC. Translation: CASSLQGRTSKYEQYF.

Of note for this clone: The identical CDR3 is also encoded by other nucleotide sequences in the sample. The V and J genes are TRBV29-1 and TRBJ1-2; perhaps TRBD1 as D (5 bases). The CDR3 runs to 15 residues. Germline V CDR1 and CDR2: SQVTM, ANQGSEA. Trimming shortened V by 0 bases and J by 4 bases, and 15 bases separated the two germline ends. The CDR3 nucleotides are TGCAGCGTTGAAGATCGCGGGGGTAGGGGCTATGGCTACACCTTC. This gives the protein CSVEDRGGRGYGYTF.

The chain is built from TRBV6-1 and TRBJ2-7; 8 bases map to TRBD2. Germline CDR1 MNHNS, CDR2 SASEGT. The CDR3 sequence is 13 residues long. The J segment lost 4 bases and the V segment lost 6 bases, leaving 5 bases of the junction unmatched. The CDR3 nucleotides read TGTGCCAGCAGGGGACTAGTGGCGTACGAGCAGTACTTC. The encoded protein is CASRGLVAYEQYF.

J is TRBJ2-5 and V is TRBV28; 8 bases match TRBD1. J lost 1 base, V lost 6 bases, and 1 base had no gene match. The germline V gene encodes CDR1 MDHEN and CDR2 SYDVKM. This CDR3 is built from 13 residues. Here the CDR3 reads CASRQGGQETQYF. CDR3 DNA sequence: TGTGCCAGCAGACAGGGGGGCCAAGAGACCCAGTACTTC.

This chain connects TRBV18 to TRBJ1-6; D is uncertain. CDR1 KGHSH and CDR2 LQKENI come from the germline V gene. The CDR3 contains 15 residues. V was cut by 6 bases and J by 10 bases, with 19 bases left in between. CDR3 sequence reads: CASSPDGSRGSPLHF. DNA of the CDR3: TGTGCCAGCTCGCCTGACGGGTCGAGAGGGTCACCCCTCCACTTT.

The chain couples TRBV28 to TRBJ1-1; no clear D. CDR3 length: 16 residues. Germline values: CDR1 MDHEN, CDR2 SYDVKM. V was clipped by 1 base and J by 1 base, with 13 bases between them. The CDR3 reads CASSLSSLFGNTEAFF. Here the CDR3 DNA reads TGTGCCAGCAGTTTATCTAGTCTCTTCGGGAACACTGAAGCTTTCTTT.

Regarding this clone: A much larger clone differs from this one at a single base, so this may be a read error. This same CDR3 is encoded by further DNA sequences in the sample. The chain is built from TRBV7-9 and TRBJ2-7; no reliable D call. Germline CDR1 reads SEHNR; CDR2 reads FQNEAQ (reference sequence). V lost 5 bases and J lost 2, with 7 bases in between. The CDR3 spans 12 residues. The DNA for the CDR3 is TGTGCCAGCAGCCCGAGCGCCTACGAGCAGTACTTC. Translated: CASSPSAYEQYF. The complete variable domain, with remaining parts taken from reference TRBV7-9 and TRBJ2-7, reads DTGVSQNPRHKITKRGQNVTFRCDPISEHNRLYWYRQTLGQGPEFLTYFQNEAQLEKSRLLSDRFSAERPKGSFSTLEIQRTEQGDSAMYLCASSPSAYEQYFGPGTRLTVT.

V is TRBV5-1 and J is TRBJ2-5; D is unclear. This CDR3 contains 15 residues. Germline CDR1 SGHRS, CDR2 YFSETQ. The V and J ends lost 0 bases and 5 bases respectively, with 14 bases between them. For the CDR3, the DNA is TGCGCCAGCAGCTTGGCCACCCCCCATGGGGAGACCCAGTACTTC. Amino acids: CASSLATPHGETQYF.

Only a few counts were recorded for this clone. Other DNA sequences in the sample encode the same CDR3. The V call is TRBV18, the J call TRBJ1-3; D might be TRBD1 (5 bases). Germline assignment: CDR1 KGHSH and CDR2 LQKENI. V was trimmed by 4 bases and J by 1 base, leaving 8 bases between them. The CDR3 runs to 14 residues. Here the CDR3 reads CASSLRDSGNTIYF. In DNA form, the CDR3 reads TGTGCCAGCTCACTCAGGGATTCTGGAAACACCATATATTTT.

The V call is TRBV30, the J call TRBJ2-5, with 7 bases lining up with TRBD1. Near its end, the DNA agrees better with TRBJ2-7, so the J call may be wrong. CDR3 length: 17 residues. The V gene's germline CDR1 is GTSNPN and CDR2 SVGIG (reference sequence). The DNA of the CDR3 is TGTGCCTGGAGTGTAATACCCCGGACAGGACTTTCCTACGAGCAGTACTTC. The encoded protein is CAWSVIPRTGLSYEQYF.

The V and J genes are TRBV10-3 and TRBJ2-1; either TRBD1 or TRBD2 may fit D (7 bases each). Trimming shortened V by 10 bases and J by 5 bases, and 12 bases separated the two germline ends. This CDR3 spans 12 amino acids. Germline V gives CDR1 ENHRY, CDR2 SYGVKD. For the CDR3, the DNA is TGTGCCACCAGGGGGGGGAACAATGAGCAGTTCTTC. Amino acid sequence: CATRGGNNEQFF.

The genes are TRBV13 and TRBJ2-7, with 7 bases aligning to TRBD2. This CDR3 comprises 13 residues. The ends lost 5 bases at V and 8 bases at J; junction bases unmatched: 9. The germline CDR1 and CDR2 sequences are PRHDT and FYEKMQ (reference sequence). The DNA of the CDR3 is TGTGCCAGCAGCCCGGAGGGAGGGGATAAGCAGTACTTC. The encoded protein is CASSPEGGDKQYF.

The chain is built from TRBV21-1 and TRBJ1-3; TRBD1, as called in the table, went unchecked against the DNA. TRBV21-1 is assigned pseudogene status. The CDR3 contains 15 residues. CDR3 bases: TGTGCCACCTCTCCCGGACAGGGGGCTGGAAACACCATATATTTT. As protein: CATSPGQGAGNTIYF.

The CDR3 DNA sequence: TGTGCCAGCAGCTCCCAGGACAGACCCTACGAGCAGTACTTC. Translating gives CASSSQDRPYEQYF. The genes are TRBV7-9 and TRBJ2-7; D possibly corresponds to TRBD1 (6 bases). Germline CDR1 is SEHNR and CDR2 is FQNEAQ (reference sequence). V shed 4 bases and J shed 2 bases, with 12 bases lying between them. This CDR3 contains 14 residues.

This sequence joins TRBV7-9 and TRBJ1-4; possibly TRBD1 for D (6 bases). The germline V gene has CDR1 SEHNR and CDR2 FQNEAQ (reference sequence). The length of the CDR3 is 13 residues. Trimming removed 1 base at V and 10 bases at J, with 10 bases between. The CDR3 nucleotides are TGTGCCAGCAGCTTAGGGGAGACAGGAAAACTGTTTTTT. Protein: CASSLGETGKLFF.

The J gene is TRBJ2-7, the V gene TRBV18; possibly TRBD1 for D (6 bases). Trimming removed 5 bases from V and 0 bases from J, with 8 bases in between. CDR3 length equals 13 residues. Per germline, CDR1 KGHSH and CDR2 LQKENI. CDR3 in DNA: TGTGCCAGCTCAAGGGACACCTCCTACGAGCAGTACTTC. It is translated as CASSRDTSYEQYF.

V is TRBV28 and J is TRBJ2-5; 10 nucleotides align to TRBD1. The J segment lost 1 base and the V segment lost 3 bases, leaving 2 bases of the junction unmatched. Per the germline V gene, CDR1 is MDHEN and CDR2 is SYDVKM. This CDR3 is built from 15 residues. The CDR3 here is CASSLGQGLQETQYF. Here the CDR3 DNA reads TGTGCCAGCAGTTTGGGACAGGGGCTCCAAGAGACCCAGTACTTC.

The gene calls are TRBV7-2 and TRBJ1-2; D uncertain. The CDR3 sequence is 13 residues long. Germline V gene data show CDR1 as SGHTA and CDR2 as FQGNSA. Between the trimmed V and J ends, which lost 0 bases and 8 bases, there was a span of 10 bases. In DNA, the CDR3 is TGTGCCAGCAGCTTAGCGCTACCACGCGGCTACACCTTC. Translating gives CASSLALPRGYTF.

The chain links TRBV5-1 to TRBJ2-5, with a possible D match to TRBD2 (5 bases). Germline V lookup: CDR1 SGHRS, CDR2 YFSETQ. This CDR3 spans 17 amino acids. Trimming removed 0 bases at V and 0 bases at J, with 15 bases between. The CDR3 DNA is TGCGCCAGCAGCTTGGCCGGGGTTAGCGCGAACCAAGAGACCCAGTACTTC. Its protein product is CASSLAGVSANQETQYF.

The rearrangement links TRBV6-1 to TRBJ1-3; the D is unclear. This CDR3 has 15 residues. V was cut by 0 bases and J by 0 bases, with 6 bases left in between. Germline CDR1 MNHNS, CDR2 SASEGT. DNA for the CDR3: TGTGCCAGCAGTGAAGCCACTAGCTCTGGAAACACCATATATTTT. Encoded protein: CASSEATSSGNTIYF.

The J gene is TRBJ1-2, the V gene TRBV5-6; maybe TRBD1 (5 bases). The CDR3 is made up of 17 amino acids. The germline V and J ends were trimmed by 3 bases and 7 bases, with 25 bases remaining between them. Germline CDR1 reads SGHDT; CDR2 reads YYEEEE. CDR3 DNA sequence: TGTGCCAGCAGCTACTCCGGCTGGCGACAGCTGGTGGGTGGCTACACCTTC. Translating gives CASSYSGWRQLVGGYTF.

J is TRBJ2-7 and V is TRBV28, with no clear D. The CDR3 is 14 amino acids. Trimming removed 5 bases at V and 3 bases at J, with 14 bases between. Per germline, CDR1 MDHEN and CDR2 SYDVKM. The CDR3 bases are TGTGCCAGCAGTCTAACGACAACTTACTACGAGCAGTACTTC. Protein: CASSLTTTYYEQYF.